These T cell receptor beta chains were read from a single sample in a study of vaccination effects on CD4 cells after COVID-19. Sequencing used immunoSEQ multiplex PCR; TCRdb keeps in-frame clones, though not all of them. Here the sample spans more than 25,000 clones, 70% to 75% being singletons. Their antigen targets remain unknown. This specimen consisted of CD4+ T cells from PBMCs cultured with HCoV-229E spike peptides, obtained after COVID-19 vaccination. These receptors were obtained from a human donor who received a COVID-19 vaccine. Both conserved end residues are trimmed from each CDR3.

J: TRBJ2-7; V: TRBV11-2; CDR3: ASSSLAGATYEQY
J: TRBJ2-3; V: TRBV5-8; CDR3: ASSLEPDTQY
J: TRBJ2-4; V: TRBV5-1; CDR3: ASSTTGTGTNIQY
J: TRBJ2-1; V: TRBV21-1; CDR3: ASSRRTGQRRAYNEQF
J: TRBJ1-5; V: TRBV30; CDR3: AWSGGTYQPQH
J: TRBJ2-7; V: TRBV19; CDR3: ASSIVQGQNEQY
J: TRBJ2-5; V: TRBV11-3; CDR3: ASSSGQGPQETQY
J: TRBJ1-1; V: TRBV7-9; CDR3: ASSPGLTYTEAF
J: TRBJ1-1; V: TRBV18; CDR3: ASSPQVMNTEAF
J: TRBJ1-5; V: TRBV19; CDR3: ASSTRDGQVWQPQH
J: TRBJ2-3; V: TRBV27; CDR3: ASSSPGLAGGGRGTDTQY
J: TRBJ1-1; V: TRBV12-3/TRBV12-4; CDR3: ASTLGGLEAF
J: TRBJ2-1; V: TRBV6-1; CDR3: ASSEGTGGNEQF
J: TRBJ1-2; V: TRBV6-5; CDR3: ASSASFQDWGYT
J: TRBJ2-3; V: TRBV27; CDR3: ASRRQGLSDTQY
J: TRBJ2-7; V: TRBV6-6; CDR3: ASSSLESSYEQY
J: TRBJ2-1; V: TRBV9; CDR3: ASSVGPGTVSNEQF
J: TRBJ2-2; V: TRBV25-1; CDR3: ASSDLRTITGELF
J: TRBJ1-5; V: TRBV6-2/TRBV6-3; CDR3: ASSSQTGYSNQPQH
J: TRBJ1-2; V: TRBV29-1; CDR3: TIQSFGYGYT
J: TRBJ1-2; V: TRBV6-5; CDR3: ASCEKQGRYGYT
J: TRBJ1-2; V: TRBV18; CDR3: ASSPDSVYGYT
J: TRBJ1-3; V: TRBV19; CDR3: ASRRSGNTIY
J: TRBJ2-1; V: TRBV29-1; CDR3: SVEAYGGYNEQF
J: TRBJ1-1; V: TRBV5-1; CDR3: ASSLTTQPNTEAF
J: TRBJ1-1; V: TRBV3-1/TRBV3-2; CDR3: ASSQNTEAF
J: TRBJ1-5; V: TRBV6-5; CDR3: ASSYRQENQPQH
J: TRBJ1-4; V: TRBV4-1; CDR3: ASSQVRNEKLF
J: TRBJ1-1; V: TRBV11-2; CDR3: ASSHPGPKNTEAF
J: TRBJ2-3; V: TRBV6-5; CDR3: ASIQYGRVTDTQY
J: TRBJ2-2; V: TRBV4-1; CDR3: ASSLAGERGGELF
J: TRBJ1-6; V: TRBV7-9; CDR3: ASSLAQSVGRSPLH
J: TRBJ2-7; V: TRBV12-3/TRBV12-4; CDR3: ASSTLYEQY